The entry below describes one T cell receptor (beta chain). Its antigen is unknown. The data derive from a study of metastatic and nonmetastatic thyroid tumors. In the study overall: Where malignant and benign thyroid patients were concerned, repertoires were compared across blood and tumor or nodule tissue.

In the authors' workflow: CDR3 differences across clinicopathological groups were used to build a distant-metastasis classifier for papillary thyroid cancer. TCRdb ran MiXCR on the PCR reads. These V and J calls derive from TCRdb rather than the authors' analysis. The table includes fewer than 40,000 clones, about 30% detected once. There were no patients who had received any treatment before thyroid surgery. The CDR3 length is 16 residues. CDR1 SGHAT and CDR2 FQNNGV come from the germline V gene. V gave up 2 bases and J gave up 7 bases; unmatched junction bases: 7. Points from the study as a whole: According to reports, the diversity of TCR beta was significantly higher in malignant thyroid tumors than in benign nodules, and this held in both blood and tumor samples.

Sequencing input: blood. The chain carries TRBV11-2 and TRBJ2-2; the match to TRBD2 covers 10 bases. The TCR comes from a female donor with papillary thyroid cancer or a benign thyroid nodule (not recorded which). Some clones in this sample may be carry-over from other donors' samples. CDR3 sequence (DNA): TGTGCCAGCAGCTTATCTAGCGGGAGCGTTGGCGGGGAGCTGTTTTTT. Translating gives CASSLSSGSVGGELFF. Full variable domain (remainder filled in from reference TRBV11-2 and TRBJ2-2): EAGVAQSPRYKIIEKRQSVAFWCNPISGHATLYWYQQILGQGPKLLIQFQNNGVVDDSQLPKDRFSAERLKGVDSTLKIQPAKLEDSAVYLCASSLSSGSVGGELFFGEGSRLTVL.